The 10 T cell receptor beta chains in this list originate from one sample, sequenced in a study of long-term antiretroviral therapy in people with HIV (dated by TCRdb to 2022 to 2024). The immunoSEQ hsTCRB v3.0 assay was used at survey level resolution for TRB variable region sequencing. Sourced from immuneACCESS, this table was stored by TCRdb with only in-frame sequences that have V and J called. A share of the clones is absent; for the studies checked, an unresolved V gene accounts for under half, and the remainder has no known explanation. The sample table holds around 30,000 clones, of which 85% were seen once. 8.5% to 10% of the sample comes from the top ten. Sequenced material: unsorted PBMCs, taken 2.3 years after starting antiretroviral therapy. These receptors were obtained from a man aged 40-49 years with HIV.

J is TRBJ2-7 and V is TRBV27; D gene uncertain. V was trimmed by 1 base and J by 7 bases, leaving 11 bases between them. The CDR3 spans 13 residues. Germline V gives CDR1 MNHEY, CDR2 SMNVEV (reference sequence). CDR3 sequence: CASSLYDTGEQYF. The CDR3 DNA is TGTGCCAGCAGTTTATACGACACCGGGGAGCAGTACTTC.

This clone was picked up a small number of times. The rearrangement links TRBV4-1 to TRBJ1-6; D gene unclear. V lost 1 base to trimming and J lost 7 bases, with 8 bases between them. The CDR3 spans 14 residues. The germline CDR1 and CDR2 sequences are MGHRA and YSYEKL. CDR3: CASSQVQLNSPLHF. CDR3 sequence (DNA): TGCGCCAGCAGCCAAGTACAGCTAAATTCACCCCTCCACTTT.

This clone was counted only a few times. The chain uses TRBV9 and TRBJ2-7; TRBD1 might be the D (5 bases). CDR1 SGDLS and CDR2 YYNGEE come from the germline V gene. Between the trimmed V and J ends, which lost 0 bases and 0 bases, there was a span of 16 bases. There are 17 residues in the CDR3. The DNA for the CDR3 is TGTGCCAGCAGCGTAGGGGAAGTGGGCAGGGCCTCCTACGAGCAGTACTTC. It translates to CASSVGEVGRASYEQYF.

The rearrangement uses TRBV7-9 and TRBJ2-3; 16 bases map to TRBD2. Germline trimming cut 4 bases from V and 1 base from J; bases unmatched to any gene: 5. The CDR3 has 18 amino acids. Germline V gene sequence: CDR1 SEHNR, CDR2 FQNEAQ (reference sequence). As DNA, the CDR3 is TGTGCCAGCAGCTCGGGACTAGCGGGAGGGTCTGGCACAGATACGCAGTATTTT. Translation gives CASSSGLAGGSGTDTQYF.

This clone was counted only a few times. The chain combines TRBV6-5 with TRBJ1-2; no reliable D call. Trimming left V 7 bases short and J 14 bases short, with 26 bases between. Per germline, CDR1 MNHEY and CDR2 SVGAGI. The CDR3 has 14 amino acids. CDR3 DNA sequence: TGTGCCAGCACCACGGAACCGAATGCCCCTTCACGGACCTTC. This codes for CASTTEPNAPSRTF.

By sample share, this clone is medium-sized. The chain links TRBV5-1 to TRBJ1-1, with D tentatively TRBD1 (5 bases). CDR1 is SGHRS, CDR2 YFSETQ, per germline. The CDR3 consists of 13 residues. V was shortened by 4 bases and J by 5 bases, with 12 bases between the two germline ends. For the CDR3, the DNA is TGCGCCAGCAGCCGGGATTACAGGACTGAAGCTTTCTTT. It specifies CASSRDYRTEAFF.

The rearrangement joins TRBV7-3 to TRBJ2-2; tentatively, D is TRBD1 (6 bases). V lost 5 bases and J lost 7, with 17 bases in between. The CDR3 is 15 amino acids. The germline V gene has CDR1 SGHTA and CDR2 FQGTGA. The CDR3 DNA is TGTGCCAGCAGCCCAGACCGGGACACCCTCGGGGAGCTGTTTTTT. Its protein is CASSPDRDTLGELFF.

This clone was detected only once. V is TRBV4-1 and J is TRBJ2-7; no definite D call. Germline loops: CDR1 MGHRA, CDR2 YSYEKL. Trimming removed 1 base at V and 6 bases at J, with 13 bases between. The length of the CDR3 is 14 residues. The CDR3 region is CASSQVFAGGEQYF. CDR3 bases: TGCGCCAGCAGCCAAGTTTTCGCAGGTGGCGAGCAGTACTTC.

V usage is TRBV11-1 and J usage is TRBJ2-1, with D tentatively TRBD1 (6 bases). The germline gives CDR1 SGHAT, CDR2 FQDESV (reference sequence). CDR3 length equals 13 residues. Trimming shortened V by 2 bases and J by 7 bases, and 9 bases separated the two germline ends. The CDR3 is CASSLIQGNEQFF. CDR3 sequence (DNA): TGTGCCAGCAGCTTAATACAGGGAAATGAGCAGTTCTTC.

The rearrangement joins TRBV4-1 to TRBJ2-2; no clear D gene. Trimming pared 1 base from V and 9 bases from J, leaving 9 bases between. Germline lookup yields CDR1 MGHRA and CDR2 YSYEKL. The CDR3 sequence is 13 residues long. The CDR3 protein is CASSQGEERELFF. The CDR3 DNA reads TGCGCCAGCAGCCAAGGAGAGGAGCGGGAGCTGTTTTTT.